The 20 T cell receptor beta chains below were found in one sample sequenced in a study of T cell repertoires in cytomegalovirus infection. Their recognized antigens are unknown. MiXCR, applied by TCRdb to the reads, yields one record per CDR3 protein. In the table there are under 850,000 distinct CDR3 sequences, 30% to 35% of which are singletons. The source was cultured PBMCs, collected from culture after CMV antigen stimulation. All receptors derive from a human donor in good health (CMV status not recorded). Some clones in this sample may be carry-over from other donors' samples.

The table lists this clonotype with a few counts. The V gene is TRBV7-7, the J gene TRBJ2-5; 8 bases are a match to TRBD1. V was clipped by 5 bases and J by 5 bases; unmatched bases: 7. Germline V gene data show CDR1 as SSHAT and CDR2 as FNYEAQ (reference sequence). The CDR3 is 14 amino acids. The CDR3 spells CASSPDRGWETQYF. The CDR3 DNA follows: TGTGCCAGCAGCCCAGACAGGGGATGGGAGACCCAGTACTTC.

The rearrangement joins TRBV20-1 to TRBJ2-5; either TRBD1 or TRBD2 may supply D (6 bases each). CDR1 and CDR2 (germline): DFQATT, SNEGSKA (reference sequence). V lost 0 bases and J 0 bases, leaving 20 bases between the germline ends. The CDR3 extends over 18 amino acids. CDR3 protein: CSARDRGSWGANQETQYF. The CDR3 DNA sequence: TGCAGTGCTAGAGATCGGGGGAGCTGGGGGGCTAACCAAGAGACCCAGTACTTC.

This clonotype came up a few times. This rearrangement joins TRBV6-1 to TRBJ1-4; weak D call: TRBD1 (5 bases). The germline gives CDR1 MNHNS, CDR2 SASEGT. V lost 2 bases to trimming and J lost 5 bases, with 15 bases between them. The CDR3 is 16 amino acids. Written as DNA, the CDR3 is TGTGCCAGCAGTGAACCGTTAGGGGCCGACAATGAAAAACTGTTTTTT. Translation: CASSEPLGADNEKLFF.

The V and J genes are TRBV10-3 and TRBJ2-5; D uncertain. Germline V CDR1 and CDR2: ENHRY, SYGVKD. V gave up 3 bases and J gave up 0 bases, with 11 bases separating them. The length of the CDR3 is 15 residues. The CDR3 is CAISESASYQETQYF. The CDR3 DNA reads TGTGCCATCAGTGAATCTGCTTCGTACCAAGAGACCCAGTACTTC.

J is TRBJ1-1 and V is TRBV20-1; D might be TRBD1 (5 bases). Trimming left V 5 bases short and J 5 bases short, with 12 bases between. The CDR3 has 12 amino acids. Per germline, CDR1 DFQATT and CDR2 SNEGSKA (reference sequence). For the CDR3, the DNA is TGCAGTGCTCAGGCCGGGGGTACTGAAGCTTTCTTT. It yields the protein CSAQAGGTEAFF.

CDR3 residues: CASIQGQGRPRDNSPLHF. CDR3 DNA: TGTGCCAGCATCCAGGGACAGGGGAGGCCTAGGGATAATTCACCCCTCCACTTT. The genes are TRBV12-3 or TRBV12-4 and TRBJ1-6, with 10 nucleotides matching TRBD1. The J segment lost 5 bases and the V segment lost 7 bases, leaving 14 bases of the junction unmatched. This CDR3 has 18 residues.

The rearrangement links TRBV4-3 to TRBJ1-3, with no clear D. The CDR3 extends over 17 amino acids. V was trimmed by 1 base and J by 0 bases, leaving 13 bases between them. The germline gives CDR1 LGHNA, CDR2 YSLEER. As DNA, the CDR3 is TGCGCCAGCAGCCAAGCCCCGGCAGCGAGCTCTGGAAACACCATATATTTT. Encoded protein: CASSQAPAASSGNTIYF.

The CDR3, as DNA: TGCGCCAGCAAAAAGGGACAGGGGTCTCGGGAGACCCAGTACTTC. As protein: CASKKGQGSRETQYF. The chain combines TRBV10-2 with TRBJ2-5; 10 bases match TRBD1. Germline V CDR1 and CDR2: WSHSY, SAAADI. V was pared by 7 bases and J by 5 bases, with 10 bases of the junction left unmatched. The CDR3 is 15 residues long.

This chain joins TRBV6-5 and TRBJ2-7; TRBD2 might be the D (5 bases). From germline, CDR1 is MNHEY and CDR2 SVGAGI. Trimming cost V 0 bases and J 3 bases, with 9 bases left between them. The CDR3 covers 14 residues. For the CDR3, the DNA is TGTGCCAGCAGTTACTCCCCGGGAATCTACGAGCAGTACTTC. This encodes CASSYSPGIYEQYF.

The chain uses TRBV7-2 and TRBJ2-7; D call uncertain. Trimming shortened V by 4 bases and J by 4 bases, and 11 bases separated the two germline ends. The CDR3 is 13 amino acids. Germline CDR1 reads SGHTA; CDR2 reads FQGNSA. This chain's CDR3 is CASSSLVGYEQYF. CDR3 bases: TGTGCCAGCAGCTCACTGGTTGGGTACGAGCAGTACTTC.

Only a few counts were recorded for this clonotype. This chain links TRBV12-3 or TRBV12-4 with TRBJ2-3; 10 bases are shared with TRBD1. V trimming: 6 bases; J trimming: 4 bases; junction bases outside the gene matches: 10. The CDR3 sequence is 16 residues long. CDR3 loop: CASSIILTGGADTQYF. As DNA, the CDR3 is TGTGCCAGCAGCATTATTTTGACAGGGGGCGCAGATACGCAGTATTTT.

The CDR3 DNA reads TGTGCCAGCATCGCGTGGACAGGGGACACCTACGAGCAGTACTTC. Protein: CASIAWTGDTYEQYF. The chain has TRBV7-6 and TRBJ2-7; 9 bases fit TRBD1. The CDR3 has 15 residues. Germline V gene data show CDR1 as SGHVS and CDR2 as FNYEAQ. V dropped 7 bases and J dropped 2; count of bases not matched to a gene: 9. The whole variable domain, filled in from reference TRBV7-6 and TRBJ2-7, reads GAGVSQSPRYKVTKRGQDVALRCDPISGHVSLYWYRQALGQGPEFLTYFNYEAQQDKSGLPNDRFSAERPEGSISTLTIQRTEQRDSAMYRCASIAWTGDTYEQYFGPGTRLTVT.

The rearrangement uses TRBV4-1 and TRBJ2-7, with 8 positions matching TRBD2. CDR1 and CDR2 (germline): MGHRA, YSYEKL. V trimming: 4 bases; J trimming: 2 bases; junction bases outside the gene matches: 19. The CDR3 has 19 residues. The CDR3 DNA sequence: TGCGCCAGCAGCCCCCACGGGCGGCGAGCGGGGGCTGAAGCCTACGAGCAGTACTTC. Amino acids: CASSPHGRRAGAEAYEQYF.

This clonotype occurred a few times. The rearrangement links TRBV29-1 to TRBJ2-7; 9 bases match TRBD1. The length of the CDR3 is 14 residues. The germline V gene encodes CDR1 SQVTM and CDR2 ANQGSEA. After removal of 6 bases from V and 5 bases from J, the junction contained 11 bases not matched to a gene. The CDR3 loop is CSVDPGQGFHEQYF. The CDR3 coding sequence is TGCAGCGTCGACCCGGGACAGGGCTTTCACGAGCAGTACTTC.

The sample holds a few counts of this clonotype. This sequence joins TRBV6-1 and TRBJ1-6, with TRBD1 as a possible D gene (5 bases). The length of the CDR3 is 17 residues. The germline V gene encodes CDR1 MNHNS and CDR2 SASEGT. The germline V and J ends were trimmed by 0 bases and 9 bases, with 18 bases remaining between them. This CDR3 is CASSEASYGADLSPLHF. CDR3 DNA: TGTGCCAGCAGTGAAGCGAGCTACGGGGCAGATCTTTCACCCCTCCACTTT.

The chain links TRBV6-1 to TRBJ2-3, with 8 bases identical to TRBD2. This CDR3 is built from 18 residues. V lost 5 bases, J lost 2 bases, and 15 bases stayed unmatched. Germline V CDR1 and CDR2: MNHNS, SASEGT. CDR3 amino acids: CASSYFGVGGGITDTQYF. The DNA of the CDR3 is TGTGCCAGCAGTTACTTCGGCGTCGGCGGGGGGATCACAGATACGCAGTATTTT.

The chain links TRBV5-1 to TRBJ2-1; the D gene is possibly TRBD2 (5 bases). Germline V gives CDR1 SGHRS, CDR2 YFSETQ. CDR3 length: 14 residues. V gave up 1 base and J gave up 7 bases, with 12 bases separating them. CDR3 loop: CASSLYGERNEQFF. CDR3 DNA: TGCGCCAGCAGCTTGTACGGGGAGAGAAATGAGCAGTTCTTC.

This clonotype was seen a handful of times. This chain uses TRBV6-1 with TRBJ1-2, with unresolved D. CDR1 is MNHNS, CDR2 SASEGT, per germline. Trimming took off 5 bases at V and 4 bases at J, with 20 bases between the two ends. The CDR3 covers 16 residues. Here the CDR3 reads CASSSSHLYLTYGYTF. The CDR3 DNA reads as TGTGCCAGCAGTTCAAGTCACTTATACCTCACCTATGGCTACACCTTC.

V and J are TRBV20-1 and TRBJ2-1, with 7 bases identical to TRBD2. After removal of 1 base from V and 6 bases from J, the junction contained 6 bases not matched to a gene. The CDR3 is 14 amino acids. Germline CDR1 is DFQATT and CDR2 is SNEGSKA (reference sequence). The CDR3 sequence is CSARGGGAFNEQFF. For the CDR3, the DNA is TGCAGTGCTAGAGGCGGGGGAGCTTTCAATGAGCAGTTCTTC.

This rearrangement joins TRBV12-3 or TRBV12-4 to TRBJ1-3; weak D call: TRBD1 (5 bases). Trimming stripped 3 bases from V and 0 bases from J, with 12 bases between. The CDR3 spans 16 residues. The CDR3 spells CASSFKGRDSGNTIYF. CDR3 in DNA: TGTGCCAGCAGTTTCAAGGGACGGGACTCTGGAAACACCATATATTTT.